Below are 11 T cell receptor beta chains sequenced from a single sample in a study of blood T cell repertoires in COVID-19. TCRdb's table, derived via immunoSEQ multiplex PCR, lists solely in-frame clones and lacks some. The sample carries about 47,000 clones, 75% to 95% recorded once. What was sequenced was peripheral blood. The receptors derive from a man between 65 and 79 years old with active COVID-19.

The rearrangement joins TRBV15 to TRBJ2-7, with 8 nucleotides matching TRBD1. The germline gives CDR1 LNHNV, CDR2 YYDKDF (reference sequence). The V and J ends lost 0 bases and 3 bases, in that order; junction bases with no gene match: 10. This CDR3 has 17 residues. The CDR3 coding sequence is TGTGCCACCAGCAGAGATACCCAGGGGGCTTTCGTCTACGAGCAGTACTTC. Its translation: CATSRDTQGAFVYEQYF.

The chain couples TRBV27 to TRBJ1-5; the D is unclear. V lost 3 bases and J 3 bases, leaving 6 bases between the germline ends. Germline V gene sequence: CDR1 MNHEY, CDR2 SMNVEV (reference sequence). The CDR3 loop spans 13 amino acids. The CDR3 is CASSLRFNQPQHF. Here the CDR3 DNA reads TGTGCCAGCAGTTTGAGGTTCAATCAGCCCCAGCATTTT.

The CDR3 DNA sequence: TGTGCCACCCGACTCAGACCCTGTACCCTATCCTACGAGCAGTACTTC. Translated: CATRLRPCTLSYEQYF. V gene TRBV6-4 combines with J gene TRBJ2-7; the D is unclear. The CDR3 runs to 16 residues. Germline V gives CDR1 MRHNA, CDR2 SNTAGT. The ends were cut back, 10 bases at V and 1 base at J, with 23 bases in the middle.

The sample holds one count of this clone. The genes are TRBV6-2 or TRBV6-3 and TRBJ1-3; D is uncertain. The CDR3 is 15 amino acids. The germline V and J ends were trimmed by 2 bases and 0 bases, with 8 bases remaining between them. Germline CDR1 reads MNHEY; CDR2 reads SVGEGT. The CDR3 DNA follows: TGTGCCAGCAGTTACGTCTACGGCTCTGGAAACACCATATATTTT. The encoded protein is CASSYVYGSGNTIYF.

The CDR3 loop reads CASSQVANYGYTF. CDR3 nucleotides: TGTGCCAGCAGCCAAGTAGCGAACTATGGCTACACCTTC. V and J are TRBV3-1 (or the pseudogene TRBV3-2) and TRBJ1-2; no clear D gene. Deletions cut 1 base from V and 2 bases from J, with 5 bases between. The length of the CDR3 is 13 residues. Per germline, CDR1 LGHDT and CDR2 YNNKEL (reference sequence).

This rearrangement joins TRBV2 to TRBJ2-7; 9 bases match TRBD1. V lost 4 bases, J lost 4 bases, and 2 bases stayed unmatched. There are 13 residues in the CDR3. CDR1 and CDR2 (germline): SNHLY, FYNNEI. CDR3: CASSGTGAYEQYF. The CDR3, as DNA: TGTGCCAGCAGTGGGACAGGGGCATACGAGCAGTACTTC.

The chain couples TRBV6-6 to TRBJ2-3; 10 bases match TRBD2. V shed 2 bases and J 2 bases; nucleotides not matched to a gene: 4. Looked up from germline, CDR1 is MNHNY and CDR2 is SVGAGI (reference sequence). This CDR3 has 16 residues. CDR3 sequence reads: CASSYGAGGPTDTQYF. In DNA form, the CDR3 reads TGTGCCAGCAGTTACGGAGCGGGGGGGCCCACAGATACGCAGTATTTT.

The V and J genes are TRBV18 and TRBJ2-7, with a weak D call TRBD2 (6 bases). The V gene lost 6 bases and the J gene lost 2 bases, with 17 bases spanning the gap. Germline V gene lookup returns CDR1 KGHSH and CDR2 LQKENI. The CDR3 consists of 15 residues. The CDR3 is CASSQGTPITYEQYF. The CDR3 DNA is TGTGCCAGCTCCCAAGGGACTCCAATTACCTACGAGCAGTACTTC.

This chain joins TRBV7-2 and TRBJ2-6; D is possibly TRBD2 (7 bases). V lost 2 bases and J 4 bases, leaving 12 bases between the germline ends. Germline V gene sequence: CDR1 SGHTA, CDR2 FQGNSA. The CDR3 consists of 16 residues. CDR3 protein: CASSLTGGAGANVLTF. The CDR3 bases are TGTGCCAGCAGCTTAACGGGGGGCGCGGGGGCCAACGTCCTGACTTTC.

The chain links TRBV7-2 to TRBJ2-5; 10 bases line up with TRBD1. This CDR3 contains 17 residues. V trimming: 2 bases; J trimming: 5 bases; junction bases outside the gene matches: 11. Germline loops: CDR1 SGHTA, CDR2 FQGNSA. DNA of the CDR3: TGTGCCAGCAGCTTAATAGGACAGGGGGTTATTCGCGAGACCCAGTACTTC. Protein sequence: CASSLIGQGVIRETQYF. Filled out from reference TRBV7-2 and TRBJ2-5, the complete variable domain reads GAGVSQSPSNKVTEKGKDVELRCDPISGHTALYWYRQSLGQGLEFLIYFQGNSAPDKSGLPSDRFSAERTGGSVSTLTIQRTQQEDSAVYLCASSLIGQGVIRETQYFGPGTRLLVL.

This sequence joins TRBV19 and TRBJ2-1; TRBD2 matches 13 bases. Per the germline V gene, CDR1 is LNHDA and CDR2 is SQIVND (reference sequence). The CDR3 length is 16 residues. J lost 4 bases, V lost 3 bases, and 3 bases had no gene match. The CDR3 DNA follows: TGTGCCAGTAGTATGGGACTAGCGGGGACTTACAATGAGCAGTTCTTC. This encodes CASSMGLAGTYNEQFF.